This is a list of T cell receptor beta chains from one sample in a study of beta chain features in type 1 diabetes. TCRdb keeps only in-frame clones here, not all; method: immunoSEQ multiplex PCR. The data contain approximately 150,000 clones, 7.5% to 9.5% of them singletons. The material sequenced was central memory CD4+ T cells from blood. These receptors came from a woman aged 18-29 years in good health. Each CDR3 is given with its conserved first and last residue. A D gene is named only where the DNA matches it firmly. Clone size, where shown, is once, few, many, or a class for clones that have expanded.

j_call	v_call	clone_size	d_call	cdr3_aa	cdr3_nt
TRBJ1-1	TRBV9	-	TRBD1	CASSPRDRENTEAFF	TGTGCCAGCAGCCCCCGGGACAGGGAGAACACTGAAGCTTTCTTT
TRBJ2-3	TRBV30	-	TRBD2	CAWPTTSGGDTDTQYF	TGTGCCTGGCCTACGACTAGCGGGGGGGACACAGATACGCAGTATTTT
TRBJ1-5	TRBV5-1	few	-	CASSLRQGGQPQHF	TGCGCCAGCAGCTTGAGGCAGGGCGGTCAGCCCCAGCATTTT
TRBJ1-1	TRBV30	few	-	CAWTLPSQGNTEAFF	TGTGCCTGGACCTTACCTTCACAGGGGAACACTGAAGCTTTCTTT
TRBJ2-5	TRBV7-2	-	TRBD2	CASSIGIGRGDGETQYF	TGTGCCAGCAGCATAGGGATAGGGCGGGGGGATGGGGAGACCCAGTACTTC
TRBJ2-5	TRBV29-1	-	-	CSVEEGLPRETQYF	TGCAGCGTTGAAGAGGGACTGCCGAGGGAGACCCAGTACTTC
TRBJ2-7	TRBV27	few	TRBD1	CASSLQDRYEQYF	TGTGCCAGCAGTTTACAGGACAGGTACGAGCAGTACTTC
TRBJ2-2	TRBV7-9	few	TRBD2	CASSSSSGGRGELFF	TGTGCCAGCAGCTCCTCTAGCGGGGGTCGCGGGGAGCTGTTTTTT
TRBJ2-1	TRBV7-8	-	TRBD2	CASSPEPGLADNEQFF	TGTGCCAGCAGCCCCGAACCGGGACTAGCGGACAATGAGCAGTTCTTC
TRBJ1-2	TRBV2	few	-	CASTGLRGYGYTF	TGTGCCAGCACGGGCCTGCGGGGCTATGGCTACACCTTC
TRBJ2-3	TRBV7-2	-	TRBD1	CASSLGDRGLTDTQYF	TGTGCCAGCAGCTTGGGGGACAGGGGACTTACAGATACGCAGTATTTT
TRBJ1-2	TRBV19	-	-	CASSILATSNYGYTF	TGTGCCAGTAGTATTCTGGCGACTTCTAACTATGGCTACACCTTC
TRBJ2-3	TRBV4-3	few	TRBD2	CASSQEQRGDTQYF	TGCGCCAGCAGCCAAGAGCAGCGGGGAGATACGCAGTATTTT
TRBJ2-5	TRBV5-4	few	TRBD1	CASSLFERGLGETQYF	TGTGCCAGCAGCTTGTTCGAGAGGGGGCTAGGAGAGACCCAGTACTTC
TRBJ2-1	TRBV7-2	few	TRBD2	CASSLTSVYNEQFF	TGTGCCAGCAGCTTAACTAGCGTTTACAATGAGCAGTTCTTC
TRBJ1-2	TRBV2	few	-	CASSEGGSPQGYTF	TGTGCCAGCAGTGAAGGGGGCAGCCCGCAGGGCTACACCTTC
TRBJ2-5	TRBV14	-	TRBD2	CASSPPSGRRETQYF	TGTGCCAGCTCACCACCGAGCGGGAGACGAGAGACCCAGTACTTC
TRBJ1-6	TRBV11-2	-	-	CASSGAGSRSPLHF	TGTGCCAGCAGCGGCGCGGGAAGTAGGTCACCCCTCCACTTT
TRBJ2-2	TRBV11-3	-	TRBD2	CASSRSGDSNTGELFF	TGTGCCAGCAGCAGGAGCGGGGATTCGAACACCGGGGAGCTGTTTTTT
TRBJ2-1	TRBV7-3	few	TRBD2	CASSPTSGVNEQFF	TGTGCCAGCAGCCCGACTAGCGGGGTGAATGAGCAGTTCTTC
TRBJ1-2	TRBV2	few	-	CASRGDTSYGYTF	TGTGCCAGCAGAGGGGACACGAGCTATGGCTACACCTTC
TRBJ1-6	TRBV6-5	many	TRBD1	CASSVTGTANSPLHF	TGTGCCAGCAGCGTTACCGGGACAGCTAATTCACCCCTCCACTTT
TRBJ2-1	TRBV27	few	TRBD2	CASSLFSGSMGNEQFF	TGTGCCAGCAGTTTATTTAGCGGGAGTATGGGAAATGAGCAGTTCTTC
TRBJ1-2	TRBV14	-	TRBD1	CASSPRTGANYGYTF	TGTGCCAGCAGCCCCCGGACAGGAGCTAACTATGGCTACACCTTC
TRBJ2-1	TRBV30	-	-	CAWSGVNSYNEQFF	TGTGCCTGGAGTGGAGTTAACTCCTACAATGAGCAGTTCTTC
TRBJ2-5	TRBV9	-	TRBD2	CASSVGLAGGGQETQYF	TGTGCCAGCAGCGTTGGACTAGCGGGGGGGGGCCAAGAGACCCAGTACTTC
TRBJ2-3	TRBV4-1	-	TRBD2	CASSPQGTSGYTDTQYF	TGCGCCAGCAGCCCCCAGGGGACTAGCGGATACACAGATACGCAGTATTTT
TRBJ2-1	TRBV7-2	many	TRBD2	CASSLAAGGPNEQFF	TGTGCCAGCAGCTTAGCAGCGGGGGGGCCGAATGAGCAGTTCTTC
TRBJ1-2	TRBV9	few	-	CASSVDPGDSGGYTF	TGTGCCAGCAGCGTAGATCCCGGGGACTCCGGTGGCTACACCTTC
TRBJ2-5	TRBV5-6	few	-	CASSFLNRQETQYF	TGTGCCAGCAGCTTCCTGAACAGGCAAGAGACCCAGTACTTC
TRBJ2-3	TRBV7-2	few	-	CASSPTGRDTQYF	TGTGCCAGCAGCCCTACAGGGAGAGATACGCAGTATTTT
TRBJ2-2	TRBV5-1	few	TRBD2	CASSSSGGTNTGELFF	TGCGCCAGCAGCTCAAGCGGGGGGACGAACACCGGGGAGCTGTTTTTT
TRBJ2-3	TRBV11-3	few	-	CASSLEGAQDTQYF	TGTGCCAGCAGCCTGGAGGGGGCCCAGGATACGCAGTATTTT
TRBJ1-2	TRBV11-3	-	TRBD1	CASSGTGGGGYTF	TGTGCCAGCAGCGGAACAGGGGGAGGAGGCTACACCTTC
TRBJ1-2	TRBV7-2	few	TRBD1	CASSTGTGGVGYTF	TGTGCCAGCAGCACCGGGACAGGGGGGGTTGGCTACACCTTC
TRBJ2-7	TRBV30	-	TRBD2	CAWTAGLAGAQYF	TGTGCCTGGACCGCCGGACTAGCGGGAGCGCAGTACTTC
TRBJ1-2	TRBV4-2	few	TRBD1	CASSQDPSGTEDGYTF	TGTGCCAGCAGCCAAGATCCCTCCGGGACAGAAGATGGCTACACCTTC
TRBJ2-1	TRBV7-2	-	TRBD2	CASSQVGLAAGNEQFF	TGCGCCAGCAGCCAAGTTGGGCTAGCGGCTGGCAATGAGCAGTTCTTC
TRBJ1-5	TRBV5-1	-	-	CASSLEGGVNQPQHF	TGCGCCAGCAGCTTGGAAGGGGGGGTCAATCAGCCCCAGCATTTT
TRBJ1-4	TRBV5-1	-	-	CASSLEATSREKLFF	TGCGCCAGCAGCTTGGAGGCTACATCGAGGGAAAAACTGTTTTTT
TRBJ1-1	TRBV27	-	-	CASRREGGTEAFF	TGTGCCAGCAGGAGAGAGGGTGGCACTGAAGCTTTCTTT
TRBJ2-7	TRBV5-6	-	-	CASSLPSVAYEQYF	TGTGCCAGCAGCTTACCTAGCGTTGCCTACGAGCAGTACTTC
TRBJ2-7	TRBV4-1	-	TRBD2	CASSQGLAGVLGEQYF	TGCGCCAGCAGCCAAGGGCTAGCGGGAGTCCTAGGGGAGCAGTACTTC
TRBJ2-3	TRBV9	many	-	CASSVFLSTDTQYF	TGTGCCAGCAGCGTATTCCTCTCCACAGATACGCAGTATTTT
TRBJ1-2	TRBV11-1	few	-	CASSSSGVNYGYTF	TGTGCCAGCAGCTCATCAGGGGTGAACTATGGCTACACCTTC
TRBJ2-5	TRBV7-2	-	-	CASSLDPPPLGQETQYF	TGTGCCAGCAGCTTAGATCCCCCCCCTCTAGGCCAAGAGACCCAGTACTTC
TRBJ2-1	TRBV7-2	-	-	CASSFDWNEQFF	TGTGCCAGCAGCTTTGACTGGAATGAGCAGTTCTTC
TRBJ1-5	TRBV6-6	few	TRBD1	CASNLQGGGQPQHF	TGTGCCAGCAACCTTCAGGGGGGCGGGCAGCCCCAGCATTTT